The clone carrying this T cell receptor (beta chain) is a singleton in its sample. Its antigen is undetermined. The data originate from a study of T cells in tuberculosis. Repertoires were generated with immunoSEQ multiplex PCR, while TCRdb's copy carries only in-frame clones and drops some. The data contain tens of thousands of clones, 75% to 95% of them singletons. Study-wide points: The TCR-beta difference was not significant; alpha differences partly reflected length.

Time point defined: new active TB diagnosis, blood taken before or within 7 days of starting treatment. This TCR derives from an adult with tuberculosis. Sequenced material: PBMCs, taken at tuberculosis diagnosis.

CDR3 nucleotide sequence: TGTGCCAGCAGCCCGGACAGGAGTATGAACACTGAAGCTTTCTTT. It specifies CASSPDRSMNTEAFF. This rearrangement joins TRBV7-3 to TRBJ1-1, with TRBD1 identical over 7 bases. J gave up 0 bases and V 5 bases, and 6 bases lay outside the gene matches. CDR1 SGHTA and CDR2 FQGTGA come from the germline V gene. CDR3 length equals 15 residues.